This is a list of T cell receptor beta chains from one sample in a study of blood T cell repertoires in COVID-19. Sequencing used immunoSEQ multiplex PCR; TCRdb keeps in-frame clones, though not all of them. The repertoire consists of 200,000 to 250,000 clones, with more than 80% occurring once and the leading ten covering approximately 2.4%. The sequenced sample was peripheral blood. These receptors originate from a man aged 30 to 45 with COVID-19, enrolled during active disease. Both conserved end residues are part of each CDR3. The D gene is left open where the match is weak. The listing skips clone size in some rows; elsewhere it reads once, few, many or a size class.

V gene: TRBV19; D gene: TRBD1; J gene: TRBJ1-2; clone size: .; CDR3 protein: CAGKSGTGNGYTF; CDR3 DNA: TGTGCCGGAAAATCCGGGACAGGGAATGGCTACACCTTC
V gene: TRBV7-3; D gene: TRBD1; J gene: TRBJ2-6; clone size: .; CDR3 protein: CASSSPRTGGNSGANVLTF; CDR3 DNA: TGTGCCAGCAGCTCACCCCGGACAGGGGGGAACTCTGGGGCCAACGTCCTGACTTTC
V gene: TRBV28; D gene: .; J gene: TRBJ2-4; clone size: .; CDR3 protein: CASMDGPRGNIQYF; CDR3 DNA: TGTGCCAGCATGGACGGACCTAGGGGAAACATTCAGTACTTC
V gene: TRBV5-5; D gene: .; J gene: TRBJ1-3; clone size: .; CDR3 protein: CASSRQDSGNTIYF; CDR3 DNA: TGTGCCAGCAGCCGACAGGACTCTGGAAACACCATATATTTT
V gene: TRBV7-2; D gene: .; J gene: TRBJ2-2; clone size: few; CDR3 protein: CASSLVHTGATGELFF; CDR3 DNA: TGTGCCAGCAGCTTAGTTCATACAGGAGCCACCGGGGAGCTGTTTTTT
V gene: TRBV6-6; D gene: .; J gene: TRBJ1-1; clone size: .; CDR3 protein: CASSYPNRQAYTEAFF; CDR3 DNA: TGTGCCAGCAGTTACCCGAATCGACAGGCCTACACTGAAGCTTTCTTT
V gene: TRBV27; D gene: .; J gene: TRBJ2-3; clone size: .; CDR3 protein: CASSLTGFNTQYF; CDR3 DNA: TGTGCCAGCAGTTTAACCGGTTTCAATACGCAGTATTTT
V gene: TRBV4-3; D gene: TRBD2; J gene: TRBJ2-3; clone size: .; CDR3 protein: CASSQAEAGASTDTQYF; CDR3 DNA: TGCGCCAGCAGCCAAGCGGAAGCGGGGGCCAGCACAGATACGCAGTATTTT
V gene: TRBV12-3/TRBV12-4; D gene: .; J gene: TRBJ2-7; clone size: .; CDR3 protein: CASSLGGRYEQYF; CDR3 DNA: TGTGCCAGCAGTTTAGGTGGGAGATACGAGCAGTACTTC
V gene: TRBV11-1; D gene: TRBD2; J gene: TRBJ2-3; clone size: .; CDR3 protein: CASSFSSGGATDTQYF; CDR3 DNA: TGTGCCAGCAGCTTCTCTAGCGGGGGGGCTACAGATACGCAGTATTTT
V gene: TRBV24-1; D gene: .; J gene: TRBJ2-2; clone size: .; CDR3 protein: CATSDTATYTGELFF; CDR3 DNA: TGTGCCACCAGTGACACAGCTACTTACACCGGGGAGCTGTTTTTT
V gene: TRBV6-5; D gene: TRBD1; J gene: TRBJ1-1; clone size: .; CDR3 protein: CASSYSTGGTEAFF; CDR3 DNA: TGTGCCAGCAGTTACTCAACAGGGGGGACTGAAGCTTTCTTT
V gene: TRBV5-4; D gene: TRBD2; J gene: TRBJ2-3; clone size: .; CDR3 protein: CASRDPTSPVDTQYF; CDR3 DNA: TGTGCCAGCAGGGATCCGACTAGCCCAGTAGATACGCAGTATTTT
V gene: TRBV19; D gene: .; J gene: TRBJ2-2; clone size: .; CDR3 protein: CASSMDPGSANTGELFF; CDR3 DNA: TGTGCCAGTAGTATGGATCCGGGGTCAGCGAACACCGGGGAGCTGTTTTTT
V gene: TRBV2; D gene: .; J gene: TRBJ1-6; clone size: once; CDR3 protein: CASLSPSSYNSPLHF; CDR3 DNA: TGTGCCAGCCTCTCTCCGAGCTCCTATAATTCACCCCTCCACTTT
V gene: TRBV28; D gene: TRBD1; J gene: TRBJ2-7; clone size: .; CDR3 protein: CASSLDRGREQYF; CDR3 DNA: TGTGCCAGCAGTCTCGACAGGGGGCGGGAGCAGTACTTC
V gene: TRBV19; D gene: TRBD2; J gene: TRBJ2-1; clone size: .; CDR3 protein: CASSIDGRRRIAGSNEQFF; CDR3 DNA: TGTGCCAGTAGTATAGATGGGCGAAGGAGGATAGCGGGGTCCAATGAGCAGTTCTTC
V gene: TRBV10-3; D gene: TRBD1; J gene: TRBJ1-5; clone size: .; CDR3 protein: CAISSGTGGEPQHF; CDR3 DNA: TGTGCCATCAGTTCCGGGACAGGGGGCGAGCCCCAGCATTTT
V gene: TRBV7-8; D gene: TRBD1; J gene: TRBJ2-1; clone size: .; CDR3 protein: CASSSPGTGNGNEQFF; CDR3 DNA: TGTGCCAGCAGCTCACCAGGGACAGGGAACGGCAATGAGCAGTTCTTC
V gene: TRBV9; D gene: .; J gene: TRBJ1-1; clone size: .; CDR3 protein: CASSVALTGVSAEAFF; CDR3 DNA: TGTGCCAGCAGCGTAGCTTTAACTGGTGTATCGGCTGAAGCTTTCTTT
V gene: TRBV7-9; D gene: .; J gene: TRBJ2-1; clone size: .; CDR3 protein: CASSLGGSDYNEQFF; CDR3 DNA: TGTGCCAGCAGCTTAGGAGGGTCTGACTACAATGAGCAGTTCTTC
V gene: TRBV6-5; D gene: .; J gene: TRBJ2-7; clone size: .; CDR3 protein: CASRGPRGHEQYF; CDR3 DNA: TGTGCCAGCAGGGGCCCGCGGGGCCACGAGCAGTACTTC
V gene: TRBV6-6; D gene: TRBD1; J gene: TRBJ2-5; clone size: .; CDR3 protein: CASSGTGGILSETQYF; CDR3 DNA: TGTGCCAGCTCAGGTACAGGGGGAATTCTTTCTGAGACCCAGTACTTC
V gene: TRBV29-1; D gene: TRBD1; J gene: TRBJ1-4; clone size: .; CDR3 protein: CSVETGASEKLFF; CDR3 DNA: TGCAGCGTGGAAACAGGGGCCAGTGAAAAACTGTTTTTT
V gene: TRBV5-1; D gene: TRBD1; J gene: TRBJ1-6; clone size: .; CDR3 protein: CASRTGTEYNSPLHF; CDR3 DNA: TGCGCCAGCCGGACCGGGACAGAGTATAATTCACCCCTCCACTTT
V gene: TRBV28; D gene: TRBD1; J gene: TRBJ2-1; clone size: .; CDR3 protein: CASSQQGAIQEQFF; CDR3 DNA: TGTGCCAGCAGTCAACAGGGGGCGATACAAGAGCAGTTCTTC
V gene: TRBV29-1; D gene: .; J gene: TRBJ2-7; clone size: .; CDR3 protein: CSVHQGFFDEQYF; CDR3 DNA: TGCAGCGTTCATCAGGGTTTCTTCGACGAGCAGTACTTC
V gene: TRBV24-1; D gene: TRBD1; J gene: TRBJ2-2; clone size: .; CDR3 protein: CATSGGQGASAGELFF; CDR3 DNA: TGTGCCACCAGTGGTGGGCAGGGGGCTTCGGCCGGGGAGCTGTTTTTT
V gene: TRBV2; D gene: .; J gene: TRBJ1-4; clone size: .; CDR3 protein: CASSDETGSNEKLFF; CDR3 DNA: TGTGCCAGCAGTGACGAAACCGGGTCTAATGAAAAACTGTTTTTT
V gene: TRBV27; D gene: TRBD1; J gene: TRBJ1-1; clone size: .; CDR3 protein: CASSLTRDRPTEAFF; CDR3 DNA: TGTGCCAGCAGTTTAACCCGGGACAGACCCACTGAAGCTTTCTTT
V gene: TRBV4-3; D gene: TRBD1; J gene: TRBJ1-2; clone size: .; CDR3 protein: CASSQGGQGIYGYTF; CDR3 DNA: TGCGCCAGCAGCCAGGGGGGACAGGGTATCTATGGCTACACCTTC
V gene: TRBV5-1; D gene: TRBD1; J gene: TRBJ1-1; clone size: .; CDR3 protein: CASSLAQGARTEAFF; CDR3 DNA: TGCGCCAGCAGCTTAGCACAGGGGGCGCGGACTGAAGCTTTCTTT
V gene: TRBV13; D gene: .; J gene: TRBJ2-7; clone size: .; CDR3 protein: CASSPTDSGSEQYF; CDR3 DNA: TGTGCCAGCAGCCCCACCGATTCTGGCTCCGAGCAGTACTTC
V gene: TRBV7-9; D gene: TRBD1; J gene: TRBJ1-6; clone size: once; CDR3 protein: CASSSGQGAVGNSPLHF; CDR3 DNA: TGTGCCAGCAGCTCGGGACAGGGGGCTGTAGGAAATTCACCCCTCCACTTT
V gene: TRBV29-1; D gene: .; J gene: TRBJ1-1; clone size: .; CDR3 protein: CSVARGGANTEAFF; CDR3 DNA: TGCAGCGTTGCCAGGGGAGGGGCGAACACTGAAGCTTTCTTT
V gene: TRBV30; D gene: .; J gene: TRBJ1-1; clone size: .; CDR3 protein: CAALTGNTEAFF; CDR3 DNA: TGTGCCGCCCTGACAGGGAACACTGAAGCTTTCTTT
V gene: TRBV7-6; D gene: TRBD2; J gene: TRBJ2-5; clone size: .; CDR3 protein: CASSLVALAGRYQETQYF; CDR3 DNA: TGTGCCAGCAGCTTAGTCGCGCTAGCGGGGAGGTACCAAGAGACCCAGTACTTC
V gene: TRBV7-2; D gene: TRBD1; J gene: TRBJ1-2; clone size: .; CDR3 protein: CASSLPPGQGDGYTF; CDR3 DNA: TGTGCCAGCAGCTTACCTCCGGGACAGGGGGATGGCTACACCTTC
V gene: TRBV2; D gene: TRBD1; J gene: TRBJ1-2; clone size: .; CDR3 protein: CASRDRGFDGYTF; CDR3 DNA: TGTGCCAGCAGGGACAGGGGTTTCGATGGCTACACCTTC
V gene: TRBV3-1/TRBV3-2; D gene: TRBD2; J gene: TRBJ2-7; clone size: .; CDR3 protein: CASSQGPLAGISYEQYF; CDR3 DNA: TGTGCCAGCAGCCAAGGGCCCCTAGCGGGGATCTCCTACGAGCAGTACTTC
V gene: TRBV28; D gene: .; J gene: TRBJ2-3; clone size: .; CDR3 protein: CASSSQGSTDTQYF; CDR3 DNA: TGTGCCAGCAGTTCGCAGGGTAGCACAGATACGCAGTATTTT
V gene: TRBV2; D gene: TRBD1; J gene: TRBJ2-7; clone size: .; CDR3 protein: CASRDTGGEQYF; CDR3 DNA: TGTGCCAGCAGGGACACAGGGGGCGAGCAGTACTTC
V gene: TRBV28; D gene: .; J gene: TRBJ1-2; clone size: .; CDR3 protein: CASRLRQVTDGYTF; CDR3 DNA: TGTGCCAGCAGATTACGACAGGTAACTGATGGCTACACCTTC
V gene: TRBV6-2/TRBV6-3; D gene: .; J gene: TRBJ1-6; clone size: .; CDR3 protein: CASSYDSGVTGYNSPLHF; CDR3 DNA: TGTGCCAGCAGTTACGATTCGGGAGTCACCGGCTATAATTCACCCCTCCACTTT
V gene: TRBV12-3/TRBV12-4; D gene: TRBD1; J gene: TRBJ1-1; clone size: few; CDR3 protein: CASSLEPGQSAFF; CDR3 DNA: TGTGCCAGCAGTTTAGAACCGGGACAGTCGGCTTTCTTT
V gene: TRBV15; D gene: .; J gene: TRBJ2-6; clone size: .; CDR3 protein: CATSPHRDGANVLTF; CDR3 DNA: TGTGCCACCAGCCCCCACAGGGACGGGGCCAACGTCCTGACTTTC
V gene: TRBV28; D gene: TRBD1; J gene: TRBJ1-5; clone size: few; CDR3 protein: CASGGQDLPPNQPQHF; CDR3 DNA: TGTGCCAGCGGGGGACAGGACCTACCACCCAATCAGCCCCAGCATTTT
V gene: TRBV11-2; D gene: TRBD1; J gene: TRBJ1-2; clone size: .; CDR3 protein: CASSFRTGTYGYTF; CDR3 DNA: TGTGCCAGCAGCTTTAGGACAGGGACCTATGGCTACACCTTC
V gene: TRBV12-3/TRBV12-4; D gene: .; J gene: TRBJ1-1; clone size: .; CDR3 protein: CASSLSAGTEAFF; CDR3 DNA: TGTGCCAGCAGTTTGTCGGCAGGCACTGAAGCTTTCTTT
V gene: TRBV29-1; D gene: TRBD1; J gene: TRBJ1-1; clone size: .; CDR3 protein: CSAKTTGASNTEAFF; CDR3 DNA: TGCAGCGCAAAGACGACAGGGGCCTCGAACACTGAAGCTTTCTTT
V gene: TRBV5-4; D gene: .; J gene: TRBJ2-3; clone size: .; CDR3 protein: CASSSGGDTDTQYF; CDR3 DNA: TGTGCCAGCAGCTCCGGCGGGGACACAGATACGCAGTATTTT
V gene: TRBV27; D gene: TRBD1; J gene: TRBJ1-2; clone size: .; CDR3 protein: CASSSRQGRDGYTF; CDR3 DNA: TGTGCCAGCAGTTCACGACAGGGACGAGATGGCTACACCTTC
V gene: TRBV13; D gene: TRBD1; J gene: TRBJ2-7; clone size: .; CDR3 protein: CASILEGTGSYEQYF; CDR3 DNA: TGTGCCAGCATTCTGGAGGGGACAGGGTCCTACGAGCAGTACTTC
V gene: TRBV19; D gene: TRBD1; J gene: TRBJ2-7; clone size: .; CDR3 protein: CASSIPGTGRDEQYF; CDR3 DNA: TGTGCCAGTAGTATCCCCGGGACAGGTCGGGACGAGCAGTACTTC
V gene: TRBV12-3/TRBV12-4; D gene: .; J gene: TRBJ2-5; clone size: .; CDR3 protein: CASSFSRETQYF; CDR3 DNA: TGTGCCAGCAGTTTCTCACGGGAGACCCAGTACTTC